The T cell receptor beta chain described here comes from a study of beta chain features in type 1 diabetes. Sequenced material consisted of expressed TCRB transcripts (all of the isolated RNA was reverse transcribed). Libraries were prepared by immunoSEQ multiplex PCR; TCRdb keeps only in-frame clonotypes and omits some of them. Altogether 120,000 or so clones are present, roughly 17% being singletons, with the ten largest covering 2.6%. Study results and caveats: Shortening of TCRB CDR3s, moderate but significant, appeared in all four CD4+ subsets of Type 1 diabetes patients. cDNA-based reads could over-represent cells with high TCR expression. Naive, central memory and regulatory TCRB repertoires appeared more similar among patients than healthy donors.

This clone has only a few counts. Its antigen is currently unknown. Germline V CDR1 and CDR2: KGHSH, LQKENI. The CDR3 runs to 16 residues. V lost 1 base to trimming and J lost 0 bases; unmatched junction nucleotides: 4. Sequences were obtained from central memory CD4+ T cells from blood. This TCR derives from a man aged 18 to 35 with type 1 diabetes. The chain joins TRBV18 to TRBJ2-3; 7 bases line up with TRBD1. The CDR3, as DNA: TGTGCCAGCTCACCACAGGGGGCGGCTAGCACAGATACGCAGTATTTT. It codes for CASSPQGAASTDTQYF.